Listed below are T cell receptor beta chains from one sample, sequenced in a study of beta chain features in type 1 diabetes. This table comes from immunoSEQ multiplex PCR, and its TCRdb copy is limited to in-frame clones, with some not included. The data contain tens of thousands of clones, 68% of them singletons. The sequenced sample was stem cell memory CD4+ T cells from blood. Source of these receptors: a woman aged 40 to 50 with type 1 diabetes. CDR3s include the opening cysteine and the closing phenylalanine or tryptophan. The order of the fields is V gene, clone size, J gene, D gene, CDR3 protein, CDR3 DNA. D genes are given only for firm matches. Clone sizes are given selectively: once, few, many, or a class where the clone is expanded.

v_call: TRBV7-9; clone_size: few; j_call: TRBJ2-7; d_call: TRBD2; cdr3_aa: CASSSGGGQTYEQYF; cdr3_nt: TGTGCCAGCAGCTCTGGGGGGGGTCAGACCTACGAGCAGTACTTC
v_call: TRBV7-9; clone_size: few; j_call: TRBJ1-1; d_call: NA; cdr3_aa: CASSLTGYTEAFF; cdr3_nt: TGTGCCAGCAGCTTAACAGGCTACACTGAAGCTTTCTTT
v_call: TRBV10-3; clone_size: NA; j_call: TRBJ2-5; d_call: NA; cdr3_aa: CAISESTRQGLQTQYF; cdr3_nt: TGTGCCATCAGTGAGTCGACAAGGCAGGGCTTGCAGACCCAGTACTTC
v_call: TRBV29-1; clone_size: once; j_call: TRBJ2-3; d_call: NA; cdr3_aa: CSVEAPSTDTQYF; cdr3_nt: TGCAGCGTTGAGGCCCCAAGCACAGATACGCAGTATTTT
v_call: TRBV5-1; clone_size: NA; j_call: TRBJ1-2; d_call: TRBD1; cdr3_aa: CASSSYTGGKAYGYTF; cdr3_nt: TGCGCCAGCAGTTCCTACACAGGGGGAAAGGCCTATGGCTACACCTTC
v_call: TRBV5-5; clone_size: NA; j_call: TRBJ1-5; d_call: NA; cdr3_aa: CASSLFTQGNQPQHF; cdr3_nt: TGTGCCAGCAGCTTGTTTACACAGGGTAATCAGCCCCAGCATTTT
v_call: TRBV6-5; clone_size: NA; j_call: TRBJ1-1; d_call: NA; cdr3_aa: CASADGQMNTEAFF; cdr3_nt: TGTGCCAGTGCCGACGGACAAATGAACACTGAAGCTTTCTTT
v_call: TRBV18; clone_size: NA; j_call: TRBJ1-1; d_call: NA; cdr3_aa: CASSPDLGGPGAFF; cdr3_nt: TGTGCCAGCTCACCAGACCTTGGGGGCCCGGGGGCTTTCTTT
v_call: TRBV9; clone_size: NA; j_call: TRBJ1-3; d_call: NA; cdr3_aa: CASSPPEGSGNTIYF; cdr3_nt: TGTGCCAGCAGCCCGCCGGAGGGGTCGGGAAACACCATATATTTT
v_call: TRBV4-3; clone_size: NA; j_call: TRBJ1-2; d_call: TRBD1; cdr3_aa: CASRQGQGNYGYTF; cdr3_nt: TGCGCCAGCAGACAAGGACAGGGGAACTATGGCTACACCTTC
v_call: TRBV10-3; clone_size: NA; j_call: TRBJ1-5; d_call: TRBD1; cdr3_aa: CATGTGDQPQHF; cdr3_nt: TGTGCCACCGGGACAGGGGATCAGCCCCAGCATTTT
v_call: TRBV19; clone_size: NA; j_call: TRBJ1-1; d_call: TRBD1; cdr3_aa: CAGSFTGDTEAFF; cdr3_nt: TGTGCCGGTTCTTTCACAGGGGACACTGAAGCTTTCTTT
v_call: TRBV19; clone_size: once; j_call: TRBJ2-5; d_call: NA; cdr3_aa: CASSPTRWYQETQYF; cdr3_nt: TGTGCCAGTAGTCCCACCCGGTGGTACCAAGAGACCCAGTACTTC
v_call: TRBV18; clone_size: few; j_call: TRBJ2-5; d_call: NA; cdr3_aa: CASSRDFQETQYF; cdr3_nt: TGTGCCAGCTCTCGGGACTTTCAAGAGACCCAGTACTTC
v_call: TRBV7-2; clone_size: NA; j_call: TRBJ2-1; d_call: NA; cdr3_aa: CASSLGGDLNEQFF; cdr3_nt: TGTGCCAGCAGCTTGGGGGGAGATTTGAATGAGCAGTTCTTC
v_call: TRBV7-2; clone_size: NA; j_call: TRBJ2-7; d_call: TRBD1; cdr3_aa: CASSRGQGQQYF; cdr3_nt: TGTGCCAGCAGCCGAGGACAGGGCCAGCAGTACTTC
v_call: TRBV4-1; clone_size: NA; j_call: TRBJ2-7; d_call: TRBD1; cdr3_aa: CASSPTDRGSTYEQYF; cdr3_nt: TGCGCCAGCAGCCCGACGGACAGGGGCTCCACCTACGAGCAGTACTTC
v_call: TRBV19; clone_size: NA; j_call: TRBJ1-1; d_call: TRBD1; cdr3_aa: CASIRLDRWNTEAFF; cdr3_nt: TGTGCCAGTATCAGGTTGGACAGGTGGAACACTGAAGCTTTCTTT
v_call: TRBV6-6; clone_size: NA; j_call: TRBJ2-7; d_call: NA; cdr3_aa: CASRRTEEAQYF; cdr3_nt: TGTGCCAGCAGGCGGACTGAGGAGGCGCAGTACTTC
v_call: TRBV7-2; clone_size: NA; j_call: TRBJ1-1; d_call: TRBD1; cdr3_aa: CASSLGGTANTEAFF; cdr3_nt: TGTGCCAGCAGCTTAGGGGGGACAGCGAACACTGAAGCTTTCTTT
v_call: TRBV7-9; clone_size: NA; j_call: TRBJ2-5; d_call: NA; cdr3_aa: CASSLASLWETQYF; cdr3_nt: TGTGCCAGCAGCTTAGCTAGTCTGTGGGAGACCCAGTACTTC
v_call: TRBV28; clone_size: NA; j_call: TRBJ1-3; d_call: NA; cdr3_aa: CASSSGLGGSGNTIYF; cdr3_nt: TGTGCCAGCAGCTCGGGGCTGGGAGGCTCTGGAAACACCATATATTTT
v_call: TRBV27; clone_size: NA; j_call: TRBJ1-6; d_call: NA; cdr3_aa: CASSFWPHNSPLHF; cdr3_nt: TGTGCCAGCAGTTTTTGGCCCCATAATTCACCCCTCCACTTT
v_call: TRBV2; clone_size: NA; j_call: TRBJ2-1; d_call: NA; cdr3_aa: CASKEGALNEQFF; cdr3_nt: TGTGCCAGCAAGGAGGGGGCGTTAAATGAGCAGTTCTTC
v_call: TRBV29-1; clone_size: once; j_call: TRBJ2-3; d_call: TRBD2; cdr3_aa: CSVRTSNTQYF; cdr3_nt: TGCAGCGTCAGGACTAGTAATACGCAGTATTTT
v_call: TRBV6-6; clone_size: NA; j_call: TRBJ1-5; d_call: NA; cdr3_aa: CASSSPSQPQHF; cdr3_nt: TGTGCCAGCAGTTCCCCCAGTCAGCCCCAGCATTTT
v_call: TRBV7-3; clone_size: few; j_call: TRBJ1-1; d_call: NA; cdr3_aa: CASSSGSGNTEAFF; cdr3_nt: TGTGCCAGCAGTTCAGGGTCGGGGAACACTGAAGCTTTCTTT
v_call: TRBV7-9; clone_size: NA; j_call: TRBJ1-2; d_call: NA; cdr3_aa: CASSRPPRDVGYTF; cdr3_nt: TGTGCCAGCAGCCGACCCCCCAGGGATGTGGGCTACACCTTC
v_call: TRBV29-1; clone_size: NA; j_call: TRBJ2-3; d_call: TRBD1; cdr3_aa: CSATTGGVTDTQYF; cdr3_nt: TGCAGCGCGACCACAGGGGGAGTCACAGATACGCAGTATTTT
v_call: TRBV28; clone_size: NA; j_call: TRBJ1-5; d_call: TRBD1; cdr3_aa: CASSFGQGGNQPQHF; cdr3_nt: TGTGCCAGCAGTTTTGGACAGGGAGGCAATCAGCCCCAGCATTTT
v_call: TRBV10-3; clone_size: NA; j_call: TRBJ2-5; d_call: TRBD1; cdr3_aa: CAISLQGAAQETQYF; cdr3_nt: TGTGCCATCAGTTTACAGGGGGCAGCCCAAGAGACCCAGTACTTC
v_call: TRBV9; clone_size: NA; j_call: TRBJ2-1; d_call: NA; cdr3_aa: CASSVGGVYNEQFF; cdr3_nt: TGTGCCAGCAGCGTCGGCGGCGTCTACAATGAGCAGTTCTTC